This T cell receptor beta chain was retrieved from a study of blood T cells in healthy people across ages (dated by TCRdb to between 2015 and 2016). With respect to the entire study: In model experiments, template switching captured roughly one uniquely barcoded TCR beta cDNA molecule for every two T cells. The study measured age-related changes in TCR beta repertoire diversity using deep sequencing normalized with unique cDNA molecular identifiers. The donors were divided into four age groups: young (average about 15 years), middle-aged (around 37), aged (about 60) and long-lived (nearly 85). Donors of different ages were randomly distributed across sequencing lanes to avoid experimental bias. The study analyzed two additional independent replicas of 1 million unique cDNA reads from the same blood draw for two donors, one aged 18 to 30 and one aged 80 or older.

The paper's findings and limits, for the study overall: As age increased, observed TCR beta diversity per million T cells dropped in a roughly linear way, and a significant reduction was already evident by age approximately 40. Conclusive comparison of naive and antigen-experienced compartments was prevented by the profiling of bulk unsorted PBMCs. A strong correlation was found between observed TCR beta diversity and the percentage of naive T cells measured by flow cytometry. Estimates of total diversity from one million sequenced T cells were regarded as lower bounds and underestimates. The long-lived group showed more naive CD4+ T cells, fewer expanded clones and increased TCR diversity than the aged group, suggesting age selection. The CMV infection status of donors was not known, potentially confounding age-related changes in expanded clonotypes.

Counted from cysteine to phenylalanine, this CDR3 has 16 amino acids. Only the CDR3 portion is preserved as DNA: 48 bases, with reading frame beginning at the first base. This clonotype came up once. Its antigen is not yet known. At one end, the junction sequence differs from germline, possibly due to a read error. Systemically healthy Caucasian individuals from Russia, 39 in total and aged 6 to 90 years, were included as donors. Each donor gave about 9.2 milliliters of peripheral blood, drawn into EDTA-treated Vacutainer tubes. Ficoll-Paque density-gradient centrifugation was used to isolate PBMCs, with at least 7 million per sample. Trizol reagent was used to extract total RNA from PBMCs, with at least 5.5 micrograms per sample. For every donor, an aliquot of PBMCs went through flow cytometry to measure the percentages of naive CD45RAhigh/CD27high T cells. The library was made by 5' RACE. Sequenced on an Illumina HiSeq 2500. A second PCR of roughly 7 to 12 cycles was run with a J-beta primer mix and a sample-barcoded 5' primer. A template-switch 5' adaptor carrying 12 random nucleotides introduced a unique molecular identifier onto each TCR beta cDNA molecule. At least 2.5 million CDR3-containing paired-end reads were obtained from each sample. The Mint cDNA synthesis kit, primed by a TRBC-specific oligonucleotide, was used to synthesize first-strand cDNA from all RNA. After uracil-DNA glycosylase treatment, a first 18-cycle PCR used universal primers M1SS and BC2_uni_R on all cDNA. On the study's bioinformatics: Each sample was normalized by randomly selecting 1 million high-quality reads, each carrying a distinct molecular identifier. Reads sharing molecular identifiers were discarded rather than binned into consensus sequences. CDR3 identification, clonotype clustering and error correction used MiTCR with a Q25 quality threshold and the strictest error-elimination algorithm. A nonparametric unseen species model using Euler transformation provided a lower-bound estimate of total TCR beta diversity. TCRdb took the public reads, trimmed them with fastp at Q25, ran MiXCR for clone calling and kept in-frame beta chains. Records with the same CDR3 protein are collapsed into one entry carrying the most frequent genes and DNA. TCRdb assigned the V and J calls; the authors' analysis was not used. This sample has about 760,000 distinct CDR3 sequences in its table, and 45% to 70% of those were observed once. Roughly 25% of the sample belongs to the ten largest clones.

The rearranged segments are TRBV12-3 or TRBV12-4 and TRBJ2-5; perhaps TRBD2 is the D gene, with 6 bases matching. This clonotype was obtained from a man in his forties in good health. The sample comprised blood. In nucleotide form, the sequence is TGTGCCAGCAGTTTATTTAGCTCGGCGGGATCGGAGACCCAGTACTTT. It translates to CASSLFSSAGSETQYF.